Listed here are 28 T cell receptor beta chains from one sample, sequenced in a study of T cell responses to AZD1222 COVID-19 vaccine. This table comes from immunoSEQ multiplex PCR, and its TCRdb copy is limited to in-frame clones, with some not included. The sample holds about 100,000 clones, over 85% seen once. This specimen was peripheral blood, taken on day 0 of MenACWY control vaccination. These receptors all stem from an adult in good health.

The chain has TRBV7-8 and TRBJ1-5, with a weak D call TRBD1 (6 bases). Trimming removed 5 bases at V and 3 bases at J, with 14 bases between. The V gene's germline CDR1 is SGHVS and CDR2 FQNEAQ. CDR3 length: 15 residues. The CDR3, as DNA: TGTGCCAGCAGCGGCCTAACAGGGCTCAATCAGCCCCAGCATTTT. It encodes CASSGLTGLNQPQHF.

The rearrangement joins TRBV25-1 to TRBJ1-1; 11 nucleotides agree with TRBD1. The trim removed 4 bases at V and 4 bases at J, leaving 5 bases unmatched. The CDR3 length is 15 residues. CDR1 and CDR2 from the germline V gene are MGHDK and SYGVNS. The CDR3 sequence is CASSARTGGITEAFF. The CDR3 region has the DNA TGTGCCAGCAGTGCAAGGACAGGGGGCATCACTGAAGCTTTCTTT.

CDR3 nucleotide sequence: TGTGCCTGGAGTGTACTGGGGAACACTGAAGCTTTCTTT. It translates to CAWSVLGNTEAFF. The chain links TRBV30 to TRBJ1-1; no definite D call. The germline CDR1 and CDR2 sequences are GTSNPN and SVGIG (reference sequence). V shed 0 bases and J shed 1 base, with 6 bases lying between them. CDR3 length equals 13 residues. Variable domain in full (rest from reference TRBV30 and TRBJ1-1): SQTIHQWPATLVQPVGSPLSLECTVEGTSNPNLYWYRQAAGRGLQLLFYSVGIGQISSEVPQNLSASRPQDRQFILSSKKLLLSDSGFYLCAWSVLGNTEAFFGQGTRLTVV.

This chain joins TRBV19 and TRBJ2-7; maybe TRBD1 (6 bases). The germline gives CDR1 LNHDA, CDR2 SQIVND (reference sequence). V was clipped by 5 bases and J by 0 bases, with 14 bases between them. The CDR3 loop spans 15 amino acids. For the CDR3, the DNA is TGTGCCAGTAGTCCCGGGACACCCTTCTCCTACGAGCAGTACTTC. Encoded protein: CASSPGTPFSYEQYF.

The rearrangement joins TRBV7-8 to TRBJ2-7, with 9 bases lining up with TRBD1. The V and J ends lost 0 bases and 6 bases, in that order; junction bases with no gene match: 0. In germline, CDR1 is SGHVS, CDR2 FQNEAQ. This CDR3 is 13 amino acids long. CDR3 sequence reads: CASSLADRGEQYF. CDR3 DNA sequence: TGTGCCAGCAGCTTAGCGGACAGGGGCGAGCAGTACTTC.

Note on this clone: The same CDR3 also results from other DNA sequences found in this sample. This rearrangement joins TRBV20-1 to TRBJ1-4; D call uncertain. Trimming took off 3 bases at V and 8 bases at J, with 7 bases between the two ends. The CDR3 spans 11 residues. CDR1 and CDR2 (germline): DFQATT, SNEGSKA (reference sequence). The CDR3 spells CSASPGEKLFF. The CDR3 DNA reads as TGCAGTGCTAGCCCGGGGGAAAAACTGTTTTTT.

The chain's CDR3 is CASNKGQGNYNGYTF. The CDR3 DNA follows: TGTGCCAGCAACAAGGGACAGGGAAATTATAATGGCTACACCTTC. The gene calls are TRBV5-4 and TRBJ1-2, with TRBD1 identical over 9 bases. J was trimmed by 6 bases and V by 6 bases; bases with no gene match: 12. The CDR3 spans 15 residues. In germline, CDR1 is SGHNT, CDR2 YYREEE (reference sequence).

The J gene is TRBJ1-1, the V gene TRBV5-1, with D maybe TRBD1 (5 bases). The length of the CDR3 is 16 residues. Trimming removed 4 bases from V and 0 bases from J, with 16 bases in between. The germline V gene has CDR1 SGHRS and CDR2 YFSETQ. The CDR3 reads CASSPGTAGMNTEAFF. CDR3 bases: TGCGCCAGCAGCCCGGGGACGGCGGGTATGAACACTGAAGCTTTCTTT. Filled out from reference TRBV5-1 and TRBJ1-1, the complete variable domain reads KAGVTQTPRYLIKTRGQQVTLSCSPISGHRSVSWYQQTPGQGLQFLFEYFSETQRNKGNFPGRFSGRQFSNSRSEMNVSTLELGDSALYLCASSPGTAGMNTEAFFGQGTRLTVV.

This sequence joins TRBV5-4 and TRBJ1-1; D gene uncertain. V was pared by 2 bases and J by 4 bases, with 9 bases between. Germline assignment: CDR1 SGHNT and CDR2 YYREEE (reference sequence). The CDR3 has 13 residues. The CDR3 protein is CASSFQGGTEAFF. The CDR3 nucleotides read TGTGCCAGCAGCTTCCAAGGTGGCACTGAAGCTTTCTTT.

The rearrangement uses TRBV3-1 (or the pseudogene TRBV3-2) and TRBJ1-2, with 8 bases aligning to TRBD1. The germline CDR1 and CDR2 sequences are LGHDT and YNNKEL (reference sequence). The CDR3 length is 16 residues. Trimming took 1 base from V and 8 from J; bases not matched to a gene: 12. CDR3 residues: CASSQGLWSRGQGYTF. The CDR3 DNA follows: TGTGCCAGCAGCCAAGGGTTGTGGAGCAGGGGGCAGGGCTACACCTTC.

The chain couples TRBV5-6 to TRBJ2-3, with 8 bases fitting TRBD1. J was trimmed by 0 bases and V by 4 bases; bases with no gene match: 7. Germline CDR1 SGHDT, CDR2 YYEEEE. This CDR3 contains 16 residues. The CDR3 here is CASSLGQGTSTDTQYF. Here the CDR3 DNA reads TGTGCCAGCAGCCTCGGACAGGGAACTAGCACAGATACGCAGTATTTT.

This rearrangement joins TRBV6-5 to TRBJ2-1; D unresolved. CDR3 length: 13 amino acids. Trimming shortened V by 7 bases and J by 6 bases, and 13 bases separated the two germline ends. In germline, CDR1 is MNHEY, CDR2 SVGAGI. The DNA of the CDR3 is TGTGCCAGCACAGTCTGGGCCTCCAATGAGCAGTTCTTC. This translates into CASTVWASNEQFF.

This chain uses TRBV29-1 with TRBJ1-1, with D unclear. The CDR3 sequence is 14 residues long. Germline CDR1 reads SQVTM; CDR2 reads ANQGSEA. V shed 7 bases and J shed 4 bases, with 19 bases lying between them. CDR3 coding DNA: TGCAGCGCTGGGGAGTTTGGAGTCGTCACTGAAGCTTTCTTT. This translates into CSAGEFGVVTEAFF.

The chain carries TRBV5-4 and TRBJ2-7, with 8 positions matching TRBD2. The V gene end was trimmed by 2 bases and the J gene end by 7 bases; junction bases not matched to a gene: 8. The CDR3 spans 14 residues. Germline CDR1 and CDR2: SGHNT and YYREEE (reference sequence). CDR3 sequence reads: CASSFSGGIGEQYF. The CDR3 nucleotides read TGTGCCAGCAGCTTTTCGGGGGGGATAGGTGAGCAGTACTTC.

The chain has TRBV7-9 and TRBJ1-4; tentative D call: TRBD1 (5 bases). CDR3 length equals 16 residues. V lost 1 base and J 8 bases, leaving 17 bases between the germline ends. Germline CDR1 is SEHNR and CDR2 is FQNEAQ (reference sequence). DNA of the CDR3: TGTGCCAGCAGCTTAGTCACGGGCAGGGAGAAAGAAAAACTGTTTTTT. Its translation is CASSLVTGREKEKLFF.

This chain connects TRBV3-1 (or the pseudogene TRBV3-2) to TRBJ1-2, with 7 bases fitting TRBD1. J was trimmed by 4 bases and V by 5 bases; bases with no gene match: 10. The CDR3 spans 15 residues. CDR1 is LGHDT and CDR2 is YNNKEL in the germline V gene (reference sequence). CDR3 DNA: TGTGCCAGCAGCTTAAGACCGGGACAGATCTATGGCTACACCTTC. Residues: CASSLRPGQIYGYTF.

About this clone itself: This same CDR3 is encoded by further DNA sequences in the sample. The chain has TRBV7-9 and TRBJ1-5; no clear D. The CDR3 loop spans 14 amino acids. In germline, CDR1 is SEHNR, CDR2 FQNEAQ (reference sequence). The germline V and J ends were trimmed by 1 base and 1 base, with 5 bases remaining between them. The CDR3 DNA is TGTGCCAGCAGCTTAGTAGGGAGCAATCAGCCCCAGCATTTT. Translating gives CASSLVGSNQPQHF.

This clone was seen a few times. This rearrangement joins TRBV3-1 (or the pseudogene TRBV3-2) to TRBJ2-4; no definite D call. The germline gives CDR1 LGHDT, CDR2 YNNKEL (reference sequence). The CDR3 contains 14 residues. V lost 1 base and J 7 bases, leaving 11 bases between the germline ends. The CDR3: CASSQVGPENIQYF. In DNA, the CDR3 is TGTGCCAGCAGCCAAGTCGGACCGGAGAACATTCAGTACTTC.

V usage is TRBV30 and J usage is TRBJ1-3, with D possibly being TRBD1 (5 bases). Germline V gene lookup returns CDR1 GTSNPN and CDR2 SVGIG (reference sequence). The CDR3 has 16 residues. V lost 0 bases to trimming and J lost 0 bases, with 12 bases between them. CDR3 DNA: TGTGCCTGGAGTGTATTTCGACAGAGCTCTGGAAACACCATATATTTT. Protein: CAWSVFRQSSGNTIYF. Variable domain in full (rest from reference TRBV30 and TRBJ1-3): SQTIHQWPATLVQPVGSPLSLECTVEGTSNPNLYWYRQAAGRGLQLLFYSVGIGQISSEVPQNLSASRPQDRQFILSSKKLLLSDSGFYLCAWSVFRQSSGNTIYFGEGSWLTVV.

This clone appeared once. The chain combines TRBV10-1 with TRBJ2-1; D possibly uses TRBD1 or TRBD2 (6 bases each). Germline CDR1 is WNHNN and CDR2 is SYGVQD (reference sequence). V lost 0 bases and J 12 bases, leaving 21 bases between the germline ends. This CDR3 region has 16 residues. The CDR3 coding sequence is TGCGCCAGCAGTGAGTCGACCGGGGGCCACCCCGACCGGCAGTTCTTC. Its protein is CASSESTGGHPDRQFF.

The V and J genes are TRBV6-6 and TRBJ2-2; TRBD1 matches 7 bases. Per germline, CDR1 MNHNY and CDR2 SVGAGI (reference sequence). V trimming: 5 bases; J trimming: 1 base; junction bases outside the gene matches: 10. This CDR3 spans 17 amino acids. The CDR3 sequence: CASSLFKGQMNTGELFF. The CDR3 DNA sequence: TGTGCCAGCAGTCTCTTTAAGGGACAGATGAACACCGGGGAGCTGTTTTTT.

This clone has just a few counts. This chain uses TRBV11-2 with TRBJ1-2, with D possibly being TRBD1 (5 bases). The V gene's germline CDR1 is SGHAT and CDR2 FQNNGV. The CDR3 contains 12 residues. V dropped 5 bases and J dropped 8 bases, with 12 bases sitting between them. This chain's CDR3 is CASSQPGGGYTF. Here the CDR3 DNA reads TGTGCCAGCAGCCAACCCGGGGGGGGCTACACCTTC.

This rearrangement joins TRBV30 to TRBJ1-5; 8 nucleotides line up with TRBD1. This CDR3 comprises 13 residues. CDR1 is GTSNPN, CDR2 SVGIG, per germline (reference sequence). Trimming removed 2 bases from V and 7 bases from J; junction bases left unmatched: 4. CDR3 amino acids: CAWSTRDRQPQHF. The CDR3 DNA reads TGTGCCTGGAGTACAAGGGACAGGCAGCCCCAGCATTTT.

This rearrangement joins TRBV4-1 to TRBJ2-7, with TRBD1 as a possible D gene (6 bases). V lost 4 bases to trimming and J lost 0 bases, with 19 bases between them. CDR1 is MGHRA and CDR2 is YSYEKL in the germline V gene. The CDR3 has 17 amino acids. CDR3 region: CASSLHPRTADSYEQYF. The DNA for the CDR3 is TGCGCCAGCAGCCTCCATCCCAGGACAGCAGACTCCTACGAGCAGTACTTC.

This clone appeared a single time. This rearrangement joins TRBV6-5 to TRBJ1-1; unclear D gene. With 2 bases removed from V and 1 base from J, the gap between germline ends came to 11 bases. CDR3 length: 15 amino acids. Germline V CDR1 and CDR2: MNHEY, SVGAGI. The CDR3, as DNA: TGTGCCAGCAGTTACGAAGGGAGTGGGAACACTGAAGCTTTCTTT. This translates into CASSYEGSGNTEAFF.

V gene TRBV10-3 combines with J gene TRBJ1-2; D remains ambiguous. The CDR3 totals 13 residues. V was trimmed by 0 bases and J by 3 bases, leaving 5 bases between them. Germline CDR1 and CDR2: ENHRY and SYGVKD. The CDR3 sequence is CAISESGDYGYTF. The CDR3 DNA sequence: TGTGCCATCAGTGAGTCTGGTGACTATGGCTACACCTTC.

V and J are TRBV28 and TRBJ2-7, with no clear D. The germline V gene encodes CDR1 MDHEN and CDR2 SYDVKM. V was cut by 8 bases and J by 6 bases, with 20 bases left in between. The CDR3 is 14 residues long. The CDR3 loop is CASSRRWGTFEQYF. CDR3 nucleotides: TGTGCCAGCTCACGTCGGTGGGGTACTTTCGAGCAGTACTTC.

This clone was seen a single time. This sequence joins TRBV2 and TRBJ1-5; possible D gene TRBD1, 5 bases. The CDR3 loop spans 14 amino acids. Germline loops: CDR1 SNHLY, CDR2 FYNNEI. V shed 3 bases and J shed 4 bases, with 10 bases lying between them. CDR3 sequence reads: CASSERTLNQPQHF. CDR3 sequence (DNA): TGTGCCAGCAGTGAGAGGACACTGAATCAGCCCCAGCATTTT.